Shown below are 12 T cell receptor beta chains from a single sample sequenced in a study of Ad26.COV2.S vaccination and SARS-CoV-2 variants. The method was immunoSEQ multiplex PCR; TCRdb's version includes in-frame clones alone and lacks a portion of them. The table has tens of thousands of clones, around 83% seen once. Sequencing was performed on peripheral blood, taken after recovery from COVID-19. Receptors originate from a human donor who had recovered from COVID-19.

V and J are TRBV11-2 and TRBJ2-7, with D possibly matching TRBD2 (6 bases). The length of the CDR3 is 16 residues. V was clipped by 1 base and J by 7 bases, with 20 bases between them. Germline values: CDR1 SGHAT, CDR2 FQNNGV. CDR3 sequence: CASSLGAGTRREEQYF. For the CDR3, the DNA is TGTGCCAGCAGCTTAGGAGCAGGCACCCGTCGGGAGGAGCAGTACTTC.

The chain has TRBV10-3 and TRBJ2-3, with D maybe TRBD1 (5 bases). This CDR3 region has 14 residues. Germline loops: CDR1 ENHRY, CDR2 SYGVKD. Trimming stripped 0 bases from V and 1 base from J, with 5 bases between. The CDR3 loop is CAISESTGTDTQYF. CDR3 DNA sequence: TGTGCCATCAGTGAGTCGACAGGCACAGATACGCAGTATTTT.

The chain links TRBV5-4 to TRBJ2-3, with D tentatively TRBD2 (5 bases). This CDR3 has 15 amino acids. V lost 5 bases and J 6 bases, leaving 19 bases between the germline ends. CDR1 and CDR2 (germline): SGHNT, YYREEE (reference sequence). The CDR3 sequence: CASRYGEILPDTQYF. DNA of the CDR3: TGTGCCAGCAGATATGGGGAGATCCTGCCCGATACGCAGTATTTT.

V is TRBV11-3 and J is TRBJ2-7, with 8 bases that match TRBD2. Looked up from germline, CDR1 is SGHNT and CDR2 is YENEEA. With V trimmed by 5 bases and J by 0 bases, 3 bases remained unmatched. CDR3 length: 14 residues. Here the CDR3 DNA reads TGTGCCAGCAGCCAAGCGGGAGCCTCCTACGAGCAGTACTTC. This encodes CASSQAGASYEQYF.

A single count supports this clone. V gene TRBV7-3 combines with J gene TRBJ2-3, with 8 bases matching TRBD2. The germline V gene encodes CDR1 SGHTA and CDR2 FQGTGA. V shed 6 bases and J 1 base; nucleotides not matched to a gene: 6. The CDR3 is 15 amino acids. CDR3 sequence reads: CASSYDGGGTDTQYF. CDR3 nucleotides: TGTGCCAGCAGTTATGACGGGGGGGGCACAGATACGCAGTATTTT.

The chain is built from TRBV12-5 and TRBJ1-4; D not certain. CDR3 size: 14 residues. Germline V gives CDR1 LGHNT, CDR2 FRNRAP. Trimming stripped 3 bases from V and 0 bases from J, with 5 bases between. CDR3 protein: CASGLSATNEKLFF. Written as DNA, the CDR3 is TGTGCTAGTGGTTTAAGTGCAACTAATGAAAAACTGTTTTTT.

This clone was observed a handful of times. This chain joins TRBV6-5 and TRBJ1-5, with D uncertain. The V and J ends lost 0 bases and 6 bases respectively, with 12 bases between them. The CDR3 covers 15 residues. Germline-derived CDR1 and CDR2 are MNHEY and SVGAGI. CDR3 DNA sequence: TGTGCCAGCAGTTACTCGAAGAGGCGGGTTCAGCCCCAGCATTTT. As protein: CASSYSKRRVQPQHF.

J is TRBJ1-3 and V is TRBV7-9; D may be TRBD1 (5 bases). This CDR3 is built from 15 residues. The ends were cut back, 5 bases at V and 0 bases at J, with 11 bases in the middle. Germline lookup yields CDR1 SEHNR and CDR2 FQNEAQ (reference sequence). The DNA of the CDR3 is TGTGCCAGCAGCCCCCAGGGAAACTCTGGAAACACCATATATTTT. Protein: CASSPQGNSGNTIYF.

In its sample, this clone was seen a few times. The CDR3 spells CASSSGTSGNTGELFF. As DNA, the CDR3 is TGTGCCAGCAGCTCCGGGACTAGCGGGAACACCGGGGAGCTGTTTTTT. The chain couples TRBV12-1 to TRBJ2-2; the table assigns TRBD2, which was not confirmed against the DNA. TRBV12-1 is classified as a pseudogene. This CDR3 has 16 residues.

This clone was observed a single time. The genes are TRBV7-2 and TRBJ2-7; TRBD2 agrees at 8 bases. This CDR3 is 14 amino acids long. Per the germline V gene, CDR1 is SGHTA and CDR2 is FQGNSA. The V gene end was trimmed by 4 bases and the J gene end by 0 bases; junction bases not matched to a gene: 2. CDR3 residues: CASSSAGASYEQYV. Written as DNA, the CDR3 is TGTGCCAGCAGCTCAGCGGGGGCCTCCTACGAGCAGTACGTC.

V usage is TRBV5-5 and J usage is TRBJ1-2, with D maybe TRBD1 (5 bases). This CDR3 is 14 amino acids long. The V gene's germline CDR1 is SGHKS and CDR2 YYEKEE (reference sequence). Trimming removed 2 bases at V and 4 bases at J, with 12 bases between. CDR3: CASSLPGQPYGYTF. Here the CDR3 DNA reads TGTGCCAGCAGCTTACCGGGGCAGCCCTATGGCTACACCTTC.

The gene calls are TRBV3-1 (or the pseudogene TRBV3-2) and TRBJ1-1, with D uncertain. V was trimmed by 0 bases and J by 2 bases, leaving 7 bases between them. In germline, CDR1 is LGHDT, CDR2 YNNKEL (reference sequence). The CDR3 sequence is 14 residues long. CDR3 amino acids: CASSQEGGNTEAFF. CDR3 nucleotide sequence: TGTGCCAGCAGCCAAGAAGGAGGAAACACTGAAGCTTTCTTT.